These 25 T cell receptor beta chains came from one sample sequenced in a study of shared clonotypes between healthy human individuals. Produced via immunoSEQ multiplex PCR; TCRdb's table is partial and in-frame only. The sample lists 2 million to 2.5 million clones; around 95% were seen once. Source material: naive CD4+ T cells sorted from blood. Subset noted: CD45RA+ positively selected. The receptors were gathered from a man between 18 and 35 years old in good health.

This clone was seen once. The chain carries TRBV6-1 and TRBJ2-1; TRBD1 aligns across 12 bases. Germline V gene sequence: CDR1 MNHNS, CDR2 SASEGT. Germline trimming cut 0 bases from V and 5 bases from J; bases unmatched to any gene: 5. The length of the CDR3 is 17 residues. Written as DNA, the CDR3 is TGTGCCAGCAGTGAAGCGGGGACAGGGGGCGCGAACAATGAGCAGTTCTTC. It specifies CASSEAGTGGANNEQFF.

This clone has more than one count but fewer than ten. The genes are TRBV11-2 and TRBJ2-7; D unclear. The CDR3 runs 13 residues. Looked up from germline, CDR1 is SGHAT and CDR2 is FQNNGV. Deletions cut 0 bases from V and 8 bases from J, with 11 bases between. In DNA form, the CDR3 reads TGTGCCAGCAGCTTAGACCCTGGGTACCAGCAGTACTTC. Amino acids: CASSLDPGYQQYF. Using reference TRBV11-2 and TRBJ2-7 for the parts outside the CDR3, the full variable domain is EAGVAQSPRYKIIEKRQSVAFWCNPISGHATLYWYQQILGQGPKLLIQFQNNGVVDDSQLPKDRFSAERLKGVDSTLKIQPAKLEDSAVYLCASSLDPGYQQYFGPGTRLTVT.

Comments on this clone: The sample holds other DNA sequences that translate to the same CDR3. The DNA for the CDR3 is TGTGCCAGCAGTGCCCCGGGACAGGGGAACTATGGCTACACCTTC. Translated: CASSAPGQGNYGYTF. The J gene is TRBJ1-2, the V gene TRBV2; 10 bases align to TRBD1. The junction had 4 bases not matched to a gene; V was cut back by 4 bases and J by 2 bases. CDR1 SNHLY and CDR2 FYNNEI come from the germline V gene. CDR3 length equals 15 residues. Using reference TRBV2 and TRBJ1-2 for the parts outside the CDR3, the full variable domain is EPEVTQTPSHQVTQMGQEVILRCVPISNHLYFYWYRQILGQKVEFLVSFYNNEISEKSEIFDDQFSVERPDGSNFTLKIRSTKLEDSAMYFCASSAPGQGNYGYTFGSGTRLTVV.

This rearrangement joins TRBV27 to TRBJ2-4; unclear D gene. There are 13 residues in the CDR3. Germline values: CDR1 MNHEY, CDR2 SMNVEV (reference sequence). V dropped 3 bases and J dropped 6 bases, with 9 bases sitting between them. CDR3 in amino acids: CASSLVPGNIQYF. CDR3 in DNA: TGTGCCAGCAGTTTGGTGCCGGGAAACATTCAGTACTTC.

The chain uses TRBV5-1 and TRBJ2-7; D may match TRBD1 or TRBD2 (5 bases each). The V and J ends lost 3 bases and 4 bases respectively, with 17 bases between them. CDR3 length: 15 residues. Germline values: CDR1 SGHRS, CDR2 YFSETQ. The CDR3 bases are TGCGCCAGCAGCTCGATGAGGGACCGGTCTTACGAGCAGTACTTC. Translating gives CASSSMRDRSYEQYF.

The rearrangement uses TRBV2 and TRBJ2-3, with 9 positions matching TRBD2. Germline-derived CDR1 and CDR2 are SNHLY and FYNNEI. The CDR3 is 16 amino acids. The trim removed 2 bases at V and 0 bases at J, leaving 3 bases unmatched. The DNA for the CDR3 is TGTGCCAGCAGTGAAAACGCGGGGGGGAGCACAGATACGCAGTATTTT. It yields the protein CASSENAGGSTDTQYF.

The chain couples TRBV4-3 to TRBJ1-5; unclear D gene. Germline V lookup: CDR1 LGHNA, CDR2 YSLEER. Trimming took 0 bases from V and 4 from J, leaving 7 bases between them. This CDR3 is built from 14 residues. CDR3 bases: TGCGCCAGCAGCCAAGATCCTGGAAATCAGCCCCAGCATTTT. Protein sequence: CASSQDPGNQPQHF.

Points on this clone: The sample carries other DNA sequences with the same CDR3. This chain connects TRBV5-1 to TRBJ2-3; tentatively, D is TRBD1 (5 bases). The V end was cut by 0 bases, the J end by 0 bases, with 8 bases between. CDR1 is SGHRS and CDR2 is YFSETQ in the germline V gene. The CDR3 is made up of 15 amino acids. The CDR3 nucleotides are TGCGCCAGCAGCTTGGGGCCAGGGAGCACAGATACGCAGTATTTT. Protein: CASSLGPGSTDTQYF.

V and J are TRBV4-1 and TRBJ2-5; D is perhaps TRBD1 or TRBD2 (5 bases each). V was pared by 0 bases and J by 7 bases, with 6 bases between. CDR1 and CDR2 (germline): MGHRA, YSYEKL. The CDR3 has 12 amino acids. The CDR3 DNA reads as TGCGCCAGCAGCCAAGATGGGGGGACCCAGTACTTC. Encoded protein: CASSQDGGTQYF.

The chain carries TRBV19 and TRBJ2-2; D is unclear. Germline V CDR1 and CDR2: LNHDA, SQIVND (reference sequence). The CDR3 extends over 15 amino acids. V lost 7 bases and J 6 bases, leaving 18 bases between the germline ends. CDR3 in DNA: TGTGCCAGTATCGCCCGCCAGCCGACCGCCGGGGAGCTGTTTTTT. Its translation: CASIARQPTAGELFF.

The J gene is TRBJ1-6, the V gene TRBV6-5; tentatively, D is TRBD1 (6 bases). Trimming pared 5 bases from V and 9 bases from J, leaving 8 bases between. This CDR3 comprises 12 residues. The germline CDR1 and CDR2 sequences are MNHEY and SVGAGI. As DNA, the CDR3 is TGTGCCAGCAGTCCCAGGGGTTCACCCCTCCACTTT. As protein: CASSPRGSPLHF.

The chain employs TRBV5-5 and TRBJ1-5; the match to TRBD1 covers 8 bases. Germline V gives CDR1 SGHKS, CDR2 YYEKEE (reference sequence). V shed 0 bases and J 1 base; nucleotides not matched to a gene: 6. The CDR3 is made up of 17 amino acids. Here the CDR3 reads CASSLGTGGFSNQPQHF. CDR3 coding DNA: TGTGCCAGCAGCTTGGGTACAGGGGGATTCAGCAATCAGCCCCAGCATTTT.

A note on this clone: Other nucleotide sequences from this sample produce the same CDR3. The rearrangement links TRBV29-1 to TRBJ1-5, with 8 bases fitting TRBD1. The CDR3 is made up of 13 amino acids. The junction had 5 bases not matched to a gene; V was cut back by 4 bases and J by 6 bases. Germline V gene data show CDR1 as SQVTM and CDR2 as ANQGSEA. This chain's CDR3 is CSVGQGAGQPQHF. In nucleotides, the CDR3 is TGCAGCGTTGGGCAGGGGGCAGGTCAGCCCCAGCATTTT.

The V call is TRBV10-3, the J call TRBJ2-1; TRBD2 matches 7 bases. Looked up from germline, CDR1 is ENHRY and CDR2 is SYGVKD. The CDR3 covers 18 residues. The junction had 13 bases not matched to a gene; V was cut back by 4 bases and J by 1 base. The CDR3 nucleotides read TGTGCCATCAGTGGCCAGGAGATCAGCGGGAATTCCTACAATGAGCAGTTCTTC. As protein: CAISGQEISGNSYNEQFF.

The chain couples TRBV18 to TRBJ2-3; weak D call: TRBD1 (6 bases). V was pared by 2 bases and J by 5 bases, with 14 bases between. The CDR3 sequence is 15 residues long. CDR1 KGHSH and CDR2 LQKENI come from the germline V gene. The CDR3 DNA follows: TGTGCCAGCTCACCAGCCGCAGGGGCCCGAGATACGCAGTATTTT. It translates to CASSPAAGARDTQYF.

V gene TRBV5-6 combines with J gene TRBJ2-2; D could derive from TRBD1 or TRBD2 (5 bases each). This CDR3 is built from 16 residues. V was shortened by 5 bases and J by 5 bases, with 19 bases between the two germline ends. Per germline, CDR1 SGHDT and CDR2 YYEEEE. CDR3 protein: CASRSRGTAYTGELFF. The CDR3, as DNA: TGTGCCAGCAGGTCTCGGGGCACCGCCTATACCGGGGAGCTGTTTTTT.

The V and J genes are TRBV21-1 and TRBJ2-7; the table's D gene call, TRBD2, was not cross checked with the DNA. TRBV21-1 is given as a pseudogene. This CDR3 comprises 14 residues. DNA for the CDR3: TGTGCCAGCAGCCTCGGACTAGCTTGGTACGAGCAGTACTTC. Translated, it gives CASSLGLAWYEQYF.

The rearrangement links TRBV4-1 to TRBJ2-5, with TRBD2 identical over 14 bases. Trimming took 5 bases from V and 5 from J; bases not matched to a gene: 10. This CDR3 has 17 amino acids. Germline-derived CDR1 and CDR2 are MGHRA and YSYEKL. CDR3 sequence (DNA): TGCGCCAGCAGCACATCGGGACTAGCGGGGGCTGGGGAGACCCAGTACTTC. This encodes CASSTSGLAGAGETQYF.

A word on this clone: Other nucleotide sequences from this sample produce the same CDR3. The genes are TRBV29-1 and TRBJ2-5; maybe TRBD1 (5 bases). Germline V gene sequence: CDR1 SQVTM, CDR2 ANQGSEA. The CDR3 loop spans 12 amino acids. V was pared by 4 bases and J by 2 bases, with 8 bases between. The CDR3 nucleotides are TGCAGCGTTGGACAGCTTCAAGAGACCCAGTACTTC. Its protein product is CSVGQLQETQYF.

This chain joins TRBV9 and TRBJ2-2; D not certain. With 2 bases removed from V and 4 bases from J, the gap between germline ends came to 15 bases. The CDR3 is 16 residues long. Germline loops: CDR1 SGDLS, CDR2 YYNGEE. The CDR3 nucleotides are TGTGCCAGCAGCGTCCTATCCGCAACGGTCACCGGGGAGCTGTTTTTT. This codes for CASSVLSATVTGELFF. Complete variable domain (other parts from reference TRBV9 and TRBJ2-2): DSGVTQTPKHLITATGQRVTLRCSPRSGDLSVYWYQQSLDQGLQFLIQYYNGEERAKGNILERFSAQQFPDLHSELNLSSLELGDSALYFCASSVLSATVTGELFFGEGSRLTVL.

This clone appeared once. This CDR3 is also generated by other DNA sequences in the sample. The V gene is TRBV2, the J gene TRBJ2-7; 7 nucleotides align to TRBD1. V trimming: 6 bases; J trimming: 1 base; junction bases outside the gene matches: 6. The CDR3 is 14 amino acids. Per the germline V gene, CDR1 is SNHLY and CDR2 is FYNNEI. Written as DNA, the CDR3 is TGTGCCAGCAGGGCCGGGACAGAGTCCTACGAGCAGTACTTC. This gives the protein CASRAGTESYEQYF.

The V call is TRBV27, the J call TRBJ2-7, with 13 bases lining up with TRBD2. The CDR3 spans 17 residues. V gave up 5 bases and J gave up 1 base; unmatched junction bases: 8. CDR1 is MNHEY, CDR2 SMNVEV, per germline (reference sequence). The chain's CDR3 is CASSPGLAGVGSYEQYF. CDR3 sequence (DNA): TGTGCCAGCAGTCCAGGACTAGCGGGAGTAGGATCCTACGAGCAGTACTTC.

This chain joins TRBV6-5 and TRBJ1-2; no firm D call. Per the germline V gene, CDR1 is MNHEY and CDR2 is SVGAGI. V lost 8 bases, J lost 4 bases, and 20 bases lay in between. The length of the CDR3 is 15 residues. The DNA for the CDR3 is TGTGCCAGCTCCGCCACACGCCTGGGAGGCTATGGCTACACCTTC. It translates to CASSATRLGGYGYTF.

Turning to this clone: This specimen includes other DNA sequences encoding the same CDR3. V gene TRBV9 combines with J gene TRBJ1-2; possible D gene TRBD1, 5 bases. Germline loops: CDR1 SGDLS, CDR2 YYNGEE. The CDR3 totals 14 residues. V lost 0 bases to trimming and J lost 6 bases, with 12 bases between them. The CDR3 region has the DNA TGTGCCAGCAGCGTAGGTTCTGGGGGGAATGGCTACACCTTC. Protein sequence: CASSVGSGGNGYTF.

The rearrangement joins TRBV19 to TRBJ1-2; a possible D gene is TRBD1 (6 bases). V was pared by 2 bases and J by 4 bases, with 17 bases between. The CDR3 covers 16 residues. Germline V gene sequence: CDR1 LNHDA, CDR2 SQIVND (reference sequence). The CDR3 region has the DNA TGTGCCAGTAGTATACCCCGCGGGGGGCAGATCTATGGCTACACCTTC. Its protein is CASSIPRGGQIYGYTF.